This is a list of T cell receptor beta chains from one sample in a study of Ad26.COV2.S vaccination and SARS-CoV-2 variants. Clones were sequenced by immunoSEQ multiplex PCR, and TCRdb holds only the in-frame ones, with some missing. The sample includes some 340,000 clones, more than 70% of them seen just once. Sequences were derived from peripheral blood, sampled in a trial of Ad26.COV2.S vaccine versus placebo. The receptors shown here come from a person between 18 and 65 years old who received the Ad26.COV2.S COVID-19 vaccine or a placebo. CDR3s include the opening cysteine and the closing phenylalanine or tryptophan. D genes are given only for firm matches. Clone size is shown for a subset of rows, as once, few, many or a class of expanded clone.

CDR3,DNA,size,J,V,D
CASSFPKGTEAFF,TGTGCCAGCAGCTTCCCGAAGGGCACTGAAGCTTTCTTT,few,TRBJ1-1,TRBV7-9,-
CASSLGTDRQFF,TGTGCCAGCAGCTTAGGCACGGATCGGCAGTTCTTC,-,TRBJ2-1,TRBV13,-
CASSFWGQGYTGELFF,TGTGCCAGCAGCTTTTGGGGACAGGGATACACCGGGGAGCTGTTTTTT,-,TRBJ2-2,TRBV11-2,TRBD1
CASSKIGETQYF,TGTGCCAGCAGTAAAATCGGGGAGACCCAGTACTTC,-,TRBJ2-5,TRBV25-1,-
CASSLSGGVNEQFF,TGCGCCAGCAGCTTGTCAGGGGGCGTCAATGAGCAGTTCTTC,-,TRBJ2-1,TRBV5-1,TRBD1
CASSRGQESYEQYF,TGCGCCAGCAGCCGGGGACAGGAGAGCTACGAGCAGTACTTC,once,TRBJ2-7,TRBV4-3,TRBD1
CASSVATGPGHEQYF,TGTGCCAGCAGCGTAGCGACAGGGCCAGGCCACGAGCAGTACTTC,-,TRBJ2-7,TRBV9,TRBD1
CAWSVEWDMTENYGYTF,TGTGCCTGGAGTGTAGAGTGGGACATGACAGAGAACTATGGCTACACCTTC,few,TRBJ1-2,TRBV30,-
CASSTIGTVNTGELFF,TGCGCCAGCAGCACCATAGGGACGGTGAACACCGGGGAGCTGTTTTTT,-,TRBJ2-2,TRBV5-1,-
CASSRQGGTGELFF,TGTGCCAGCAGCCGACAGGGAGGGACCGGGGAGCTGTTTTTT,-,TRBJ2-2,TRBV3-1/TRBV3-2,-
CASSEGGSNYGYTF,TGTGCCAGCAGTGAAGGAGGTAGTAACTATGGCTACACCTTC,-,TRBJ1-2,TRBV2,-
CASSLTTSPLHF,TGTGCCAGCAGTTTGACCACTTCACCCCTCCACTTT,-,TRBJ1-6,TRBV12-3/TRBV12-4,-
CASSSAGGSGNTIYF,TGTGCCAGCAGCTCCGCTGGGGGATCTGGAAACACCATATATTTT,-,TRBJ1-3,TRBV7-8,-
CASSRDALSSYNSPLHF,TGTGCCAGCAGTAGGGACGCCCTCAGCTCCTATAATTCACCCCTCCACTTT,-,TRBJ1-6,TRBV27,-
CASSPRQTAGYGYTF,TGTGCCAGTAGTCCCCGACAGACAGCCGGCTATGGCTACACCTTC,few,TRBJ1-2,TRBV19,-
CASSYSRQNTEAFF,TGTGCCAGCAGTTACTCCAGGCAGAACACTGAAGCTTTCTTT,-,TRBJ1-1,TRBV6-5,-
CASSPDRNQPQHF,TGTGCCAGCTCACCCGACAGGAATCAGCCCCAGCATTTT,-,TRBJ1-5,TRBV18,-
CASTAGPGNTEAFF,TGTGCCAGCACCGCGGGTCCGGGGAACACTGAAGCTTTCTTT,-,TRBJ1-1,TRBV6-6,-
CASSQSNYSPYEQYF,TGTGCCAGCAGCCAATCCAACTACTCCCCCTACGAGCAGTACTTC,-,TRBJ2-7,TRBV4-2,-
CASSEGQAGQPQHF,TGTGCCAGCAGTGAAGGACAGGCGGGTCAGCCCCAGCATTTT,-,TRBJ1-5,TRBV6-1,-
CASSFFRSNEQFF,TGTGCCAGCAGCTTTTTTAGGTCGAATGAGCAGTTCTTC,-,TRBJ2-1,TRBV7-2,-
CASSLGQASPAFF,TGTGCCAGCTCGCTCGGACAGGCGTCCCCGGCTTTCTTT,-,TRBJ1-1,TRBV18,TRBD1
CASSWDKPPGNTIYF,TGTGCCAGCAGTTGGGACAAACCACCGGGAAACACCATATATTTT,-,TRBJ1-3,TRBV6-5,-
CASSPGVGPNSNQPQHF,TGTGCCAGCAGTCCTGGGGTGGGGCCCAATAGCAATCAGCCCCAGCATTTT,once,TRBJ1-5,TRBV6-6,-
CAISPLISGGQETQYF,TGTGCCATCAGCCCCCTTATTAGCGGGGGGCAAGAGACCCAGTACTTC,-,TRBJ2-5,TRBV10-3,TRBD2
CASSRTERDADTQYF,TGTGCCAGTAGTCGGACCGAGCGTGATGCCGATACGCAGTATTTT,-,TRBJ2-3,TRBV19,-
CASSPGQGVSYTF,TGTGCCAGCTCACCAGGGCAGGGAGTGAGCTACACCTTC,few,TRBJ1-2,TRBV18,-
CASSYPTSGAFQETQYF,TGTGCCAGCAGTTACCCCACTAGCGGGGCATTTCAAGAGACCCAGTACTTC,-,TRBJ2-5,TRBV6-2/TRBV6-3,TRBD2
CASSLASTF,TGTGCCAGCAGCTTAGCGAGTACCTTC,once,TRBJ1-2,TRBV7-2,-
CAWSKERGGSRVYEQYF,TGTGCCTGGAGCAAGGAGCGGGGGGGCTCTAGGGTATACGAGCAGTACTTC,-,TRBJ2-7,TRBV30,TRBD2
CASGRTFGEKLFF,TGCGCCAGCGGACGGACATTCGGGGAAAAACTGTTTTTT,once,TRBJ1-4,TRBV5-1,-
CASSIIAGLARDTQYF,TGTGCCAGTAGTATTATAGCGGGGCTTGCTCGAGATACGCAGTATTTT,few,TRBJ2-3,TRBV19,TRBD2
CASSLWGGEQFF,TGTGCCAGCAGCTTGTGGGGGGGAGAGCAGTTCTTC,-,TRBJ2-1,TRBV5-5,TRBD2
CASSFHPMQPQHF,TGTGCCAGCAGTTTCCACCCTATGCAGCCCCAGCATTTT,few,TRBJ1-5,TRBV12-3/TRBV12-4,-
CASSNGGYGYTF,TGTGCCAGCAGTAACGGGGGTTATGGCTACACCTTC,-,TRBJ1-2,TRBV2,-
CASSYSFESGTGGGYGYTF,TGTGCCAGCAGTTATTCTTTCGAATCCGGGACAGGGGGCGGCTATGGCTACACCTTC,-,TRBJ1-2,TRBV6-2/TRBV6-3,TRBD1
CASSLVRGTNEKLFF,TGTGCCAGCAGCTTAGTAAGGGGGACTAATGAAAAACTGTTTTTT,-,TRBJ1-4,TRBV7-2,-
CASSRTGANNNEQFF,TGTGCCAGCAGCCGGACAGGGGCCAACAACAATGAGCAGTTCTTC,-,TRBJ2-1,TRBV7-3,TRBD1
CASRRHMNTEAFF,TGTGCCAGCAGACGACATATGAACACTGAAGCTTTCTTT,-,TRBJ1-1,TRBV2,-
CASSQDIVPGPLTLATNEKLFF,TGTGCCAGCAGCCAAGATATCGTGCCGGGACCCCTTACCCTCGCAACTAATGAAAAACTGTTTTTT,-,TRBJ1-4,TRBV3-1/TRBV3-2,-
CASSQGADSSTDTQYF,TGTGCCAGCAGCCAAGGGGCGGACTCCTCCACAGATACGCAGTATTTT,-,TRBJ2-3,TRBV4-2,-
CASSPLDGATRVKLFF,TGTGCCAGCAGTCCCCTGGACGGGGCAACGCGTGTAAAACTGTTTTTT,-,TRBJ1-4,TRBV27,-
CASSHFGQGGGYTF,TGTGCCAGCAGCCACTTCGGACAGGGGGGTGGCTACACCTTC,-,TRBJ1-2,TRBV3-1/TRBV3-2,TRBD1
CASTGGYGYTF,TGTGCCAGCACAGGGGGCTATGGCTACACCTTC,-,TRBJ1-2,TRBV6-5,TRBD1
CASSYSDGGAGAFF,TGTGCCAGCAGTTACTCGGATGGGGGAGCTGGAGCTTTCTTT,-,TRBJ1-1,TRBV6-5,-
CASSYRGSWGNTEAFF,TGTGCCAGCAGTTACCGGGGGAGTTGGGGAAACACTGAAGCTTTCTTT,once,TRBJ1-1,TRBV6-5,-
CASSLAEAGVYGYTF,TGTGCCAGCAGCTTAGCGGAGGCAGGGGTGTATGGCTACACCTTC,-,TRBJ1-2,TRBV7-9,-
CASSQGSGAPQETQYF,TGTGCCAGCAGCCAAGGGTCGGGGGCGCCACAAGAGACCCAGTACTTC,-,TRBJ2-5,TRBV3-1/TRBV3-2,-
CASSYSAQVPKYF,TGTGCCAGCAGTTACTCGGCTCAGGTCCCCAAGTACTTC,-,TRBJ2-7,TRBV6-5,-
CASSVWGGPYTGELFF,TGTGCCAGCAGCGTTTGGGGGGGACCGTACACCGGGGAGCTGTTTTTT,-,TRBJ2-2,TRBV9,TRBD2
CATSDFRVGSPWPQHF,TGTGCCACCAGTGATTTCCGGGTAGGCAGCCCGTGGCCCCAGCATTTT,-,TRBJ1-5,TRBV24-1,-